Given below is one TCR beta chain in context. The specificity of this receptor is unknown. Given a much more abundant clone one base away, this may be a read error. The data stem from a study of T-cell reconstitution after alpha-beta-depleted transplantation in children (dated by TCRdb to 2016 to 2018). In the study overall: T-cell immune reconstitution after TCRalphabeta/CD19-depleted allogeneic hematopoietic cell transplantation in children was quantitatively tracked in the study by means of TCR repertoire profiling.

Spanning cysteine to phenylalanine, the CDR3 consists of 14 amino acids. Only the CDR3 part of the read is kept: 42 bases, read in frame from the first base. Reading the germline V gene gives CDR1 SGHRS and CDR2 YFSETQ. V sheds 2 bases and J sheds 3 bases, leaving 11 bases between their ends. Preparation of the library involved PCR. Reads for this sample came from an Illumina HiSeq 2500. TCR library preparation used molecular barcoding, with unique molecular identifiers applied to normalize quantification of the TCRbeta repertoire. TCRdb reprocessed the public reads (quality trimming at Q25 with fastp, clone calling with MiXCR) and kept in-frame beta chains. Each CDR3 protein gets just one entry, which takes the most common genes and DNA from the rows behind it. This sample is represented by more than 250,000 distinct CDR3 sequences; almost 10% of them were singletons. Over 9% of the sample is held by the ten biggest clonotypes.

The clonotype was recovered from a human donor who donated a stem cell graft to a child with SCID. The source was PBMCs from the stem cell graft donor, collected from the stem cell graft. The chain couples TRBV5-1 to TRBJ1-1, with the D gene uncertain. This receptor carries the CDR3 CASSFEVRDTEAFF. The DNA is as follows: TGCGCCAGCAGCTTCGAGGTTCGGGACACTGAAGCTTTCTTT.